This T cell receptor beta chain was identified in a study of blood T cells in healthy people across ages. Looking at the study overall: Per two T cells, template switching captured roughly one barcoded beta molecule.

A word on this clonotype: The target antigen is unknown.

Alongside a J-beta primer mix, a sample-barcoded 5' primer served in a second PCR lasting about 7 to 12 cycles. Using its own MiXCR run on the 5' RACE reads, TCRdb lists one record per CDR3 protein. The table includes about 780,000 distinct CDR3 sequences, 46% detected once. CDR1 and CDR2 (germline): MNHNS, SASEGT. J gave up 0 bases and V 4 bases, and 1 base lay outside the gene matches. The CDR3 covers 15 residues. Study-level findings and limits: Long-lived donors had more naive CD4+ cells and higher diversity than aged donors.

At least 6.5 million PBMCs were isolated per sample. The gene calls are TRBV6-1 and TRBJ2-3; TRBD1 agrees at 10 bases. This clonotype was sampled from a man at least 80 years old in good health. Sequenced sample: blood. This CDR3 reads CASSGQGASTDTQYF. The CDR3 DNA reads TGTGCCAGCAGTGGACAGGGGGCAAGCACAGATACGCAGTATTTT.